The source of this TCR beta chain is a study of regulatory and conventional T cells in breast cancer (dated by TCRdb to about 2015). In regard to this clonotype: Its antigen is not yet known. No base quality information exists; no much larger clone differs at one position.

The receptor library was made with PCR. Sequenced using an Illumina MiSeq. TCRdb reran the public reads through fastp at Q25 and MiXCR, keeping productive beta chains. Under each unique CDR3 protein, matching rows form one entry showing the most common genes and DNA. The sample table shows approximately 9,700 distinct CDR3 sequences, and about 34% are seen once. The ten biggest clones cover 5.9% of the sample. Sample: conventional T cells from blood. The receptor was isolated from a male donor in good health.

The base sequence is TGTGCCAGCAGCTCATCGACAGGTGCTAACTATGGCTACACCTTC. This gives the protein CASSSSTGANYGYTF. Rearrangement joined TRBV7-8 to TRBJ1-2, with TRBD1 perhaps the D gene, on 6 matching bases. V and J are truncated by 4 bases and 0 bases respectively, leaving an intervening sequence of 12 bases. CDR1 and CDR2 are drawn from the germline V gene: SGHVS, FQNEAQ. The CDR3 numbers 15 residues from cysteine through phenylalanine. The only DNA kept is the CDR3, 45 bases in frame from the first base.